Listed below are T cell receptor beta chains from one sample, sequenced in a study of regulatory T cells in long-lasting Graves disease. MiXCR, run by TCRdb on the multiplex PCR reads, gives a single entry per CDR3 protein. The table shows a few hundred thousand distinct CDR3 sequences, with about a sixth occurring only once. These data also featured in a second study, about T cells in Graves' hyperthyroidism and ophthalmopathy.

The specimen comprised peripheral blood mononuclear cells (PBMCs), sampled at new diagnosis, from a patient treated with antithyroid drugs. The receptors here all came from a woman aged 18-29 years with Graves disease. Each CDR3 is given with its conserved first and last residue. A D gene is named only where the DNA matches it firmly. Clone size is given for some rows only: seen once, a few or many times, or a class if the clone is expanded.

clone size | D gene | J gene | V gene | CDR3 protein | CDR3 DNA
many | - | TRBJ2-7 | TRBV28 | CASRVTATGYEQYF | TGTGCCAGCAGGGTTACCGCTACCGGCTACGAGCAGTACTTC
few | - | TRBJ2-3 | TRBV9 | CASSASAATSTDTQYF | TGTGCCAGCAGCGCCAGCGCCGCGACCAGCACAGATACGCAGTATTTT
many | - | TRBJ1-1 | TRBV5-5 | CASSFGHSNTEAFF | TGTGCCAGCAGCTTCGGACACTCGAACACTGAAGCTTTCTTT
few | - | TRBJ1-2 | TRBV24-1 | CATSDAGQPYGYTF | TGTGCCACCAGTGACGCTGGACAGCCCTATGGCTACACCTTC
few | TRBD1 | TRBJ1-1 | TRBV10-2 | CASSESQGGHTEAFF | TGCGCCAGCAGTGAGTCTCAGGGGGGACACACTGAAGCTTTCTTT
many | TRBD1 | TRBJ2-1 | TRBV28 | CASLLVGQGNNEQFF | TGTGCCAGCTTGTTGGTGGGACAGGGCAACAATGAGCAGTTCTTC
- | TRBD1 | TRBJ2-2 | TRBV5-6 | CASSLERTGLSGELFF | TGTGCCAGCAGCTTGGAGCGGACAGGGTTATCCGGGGAGCTGTTTTTT
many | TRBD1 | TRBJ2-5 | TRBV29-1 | CSVEGDRVGETQYF | TGCAGCGTTGAAGGAGACAGGGTAGGAGAGACCCAGTACTTC
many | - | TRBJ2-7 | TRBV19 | CASSSRDGSSYEQYF | TGTGCCAGTAGTTCCAGGGACGGCAGCTCCTACGAGCAGTACTTC
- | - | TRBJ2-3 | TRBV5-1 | CASSSPRADTQYF | TGCGCCAGCAGCTCCCCTAGGGCAGATACGCAGTATTTT
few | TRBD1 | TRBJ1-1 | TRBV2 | CASELARGAEAFF | TGTGCCAGCGAATTGGCCAGGGGGGCTGAAGCTTTCTTT
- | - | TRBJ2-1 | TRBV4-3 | CASSQDWGARGQFF | TGCGCCAGCAGCCAGGACTGGGGCGCGCGGGGGCAGTTCTTC
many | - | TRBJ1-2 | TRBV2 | CANNQGANYGYTF | TGTGCCAACAACCAGGGAGCTAACTATGGCTACACCTTC
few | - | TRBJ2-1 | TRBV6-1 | CASSTERGSKGYNEQFF | TGTGCCAGCAGTACCGAAAGGGGCTCCAAGGGATACAATGAGCAGTTCTTC
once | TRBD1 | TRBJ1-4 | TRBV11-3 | CASSRRQGGREKLFF | TGTGCCAGCAGTAGAAGACAGGGAGGTCGAGAAAAACTGTTTTTT
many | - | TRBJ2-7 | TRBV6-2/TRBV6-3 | CASSLDRSSYEQYF | TGTGCCAGCAGCTTAGATAGGAGCTCCTACGAGCAGTACTTC
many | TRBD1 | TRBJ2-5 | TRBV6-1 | CASSASRDRRWGTQYF | TGTGCCAGCAGTGCAAGTAGGGACAGGAGGTGGGGGACCCAGTACTTC
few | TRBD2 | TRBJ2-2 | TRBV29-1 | CSAPGGSGTGELFF | TGCAGCGCTCCGGGCGGGAGTGGTACCGGGGAGCTGTTTTTT
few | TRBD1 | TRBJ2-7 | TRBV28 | CASSPGTGVTFYEQYF | TGTGCCAGCAGTCCGGGGACAGGGGTGACTTTCTACGAGCAGTACTTC
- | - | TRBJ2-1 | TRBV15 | CATSRLHEQFF | TGTGCCACCAGCAGACTACATGAGCAGTTCTTC
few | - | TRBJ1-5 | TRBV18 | CASSPLGNSNQPQHF | TGTGCCAGCTCACCACTAGGTAATAGCAATCAGCCCCAGCATTTT
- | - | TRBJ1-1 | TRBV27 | CASSFEQGTRGAFF | TGTGCCAGCAGTTTTGAGCAGGGGACGCGTGGAGCTTTCTTT
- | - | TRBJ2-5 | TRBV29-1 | CSVARKGVMETQYF | TGCAGCGTTGCGAGAAAGGGGGTGATGGAGACCCAGTACTTC
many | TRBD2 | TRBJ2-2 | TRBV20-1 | CSARVWLAGEAGELFF | TGCAGTGCTAGAGTATGGCTAGCGGGAGAGGCCGGGGAGCTGTTTTTT
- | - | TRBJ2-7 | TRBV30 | CAWSFQGSYEQYF | TGTGCCTGGAGTTTTCAGGGGAGCTACGAGCAGTACTTC
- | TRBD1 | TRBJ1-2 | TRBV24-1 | CATSPGQGHGYTF | TGTGCCACCAGCCCGGGACAGGGGCACGGCTACACCTTC
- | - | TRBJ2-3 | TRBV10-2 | CASSESYQDTQYF | TGCGCCAGCAGTGAGTCGTACCAAGATACGCAGTATTTT
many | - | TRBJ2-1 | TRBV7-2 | CASSLEGTLLNEQFF | TGTGCCAGCAGCTTAGAGGGGACATTGCTCAATGAGCAGTTCTTC
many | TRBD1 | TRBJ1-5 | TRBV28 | CASRAGGGSQPQHF | TGTGCCAGCAGGGCAGGGGGGGGGAGTCAGCCCCAGCATTTT
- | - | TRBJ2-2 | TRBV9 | CASSVPWDVANTGELFF | TGTGCCAGCAGCGTACCGTGGGACGTCGCCAACACCGGGGAGCTGTTTTTT
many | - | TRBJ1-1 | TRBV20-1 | CSARGTSLPTEAFF | TGCAGTGCTAGAGGGACGAGCCTGCCCACTGAAGCTTTCTTT
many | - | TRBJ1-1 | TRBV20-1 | CRFQSENTEAFF | TGCAGATTCCAATCGGAGAACACTGAAGCTTTCTTT
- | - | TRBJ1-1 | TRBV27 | CAGRPAAGSSEAFF | TGTGCCGGCAGACCGGCTGCTGGGAGCTCTGAAGCTTTCTTT
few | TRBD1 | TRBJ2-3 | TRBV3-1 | CASSQDLGTVMTDTQYF | TGTGCCAGCAGCCAAGATCTTGGGACAGTTATGACAGATACGCAGTATTTT
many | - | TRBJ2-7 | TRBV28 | CASSLNSYYEQYF | TGTGCCAGCAGTTTAAACAGTTACTACGAGCAGTACTTC
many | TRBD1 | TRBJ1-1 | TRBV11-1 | CASTSGGNAFF | TGTGCCAGCACCTCAGGGGGTAATGCTTTCTTT
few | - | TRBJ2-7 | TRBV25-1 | CASSDSSSLSYEQYF | TGTGCCAGCAGTGATAGTTCATCCCTCTCCTACGAGCAGTACTTC
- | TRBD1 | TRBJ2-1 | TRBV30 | CSTLRGHKFF | TGTAGTACGCTAAGGGGGCATAAGTTCTTC
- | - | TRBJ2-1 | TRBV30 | CAWSVLMAGPYNEQFF | TGTGCCTGGAGTGTACTGATGGCGGGACCCTACAATGAGCAGTTCTTC
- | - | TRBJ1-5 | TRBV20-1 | CSAARAGQPQHF | TGCAGTGCTGCACGGGCGGGTCAGCCCCAGCATTTT
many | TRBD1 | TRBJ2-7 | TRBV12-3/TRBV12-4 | CASSSQDRGRYEQYF | TGTGCCAGCAGTTCCCAGGACAGGGGAAGGTACGAGCAGTACTTC
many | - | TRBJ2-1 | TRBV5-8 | CASSGTREQFF | TGTGCCAGCAGCGGGACTCGGGAGCAGTTCTTC